Listed below are T cell receptor beta chains from one sample, sequenced in a study of regulatory T cells in long-lasting Graves disease. TCRdb re-analysed the multiplex PCR reads in MiXCR, keeping a single row per CDR3 protein. The sample consists of a few hundred thousand distinct CDR3 sequences, 22% of them appearing once. The source material was peripheral blood mononuclear cells (PBMCs), sampled when the disease was refractory, from a patient treated with antithyroid drugs. The receptor source for this set is a female donor with Graves disease. The CDR3 runs from the conserved cysteine through the conserved F or W. The order of the fields is V gene, clone size, D gene, J gene, CDR3 DNA, CDR3 protein. A D gene is named only where the DNA matches it firmly. Clone size appears in some rows only: once, few, many, or a class for an expanded clone.

v_call: TRBV2
clone_size: many
d_call: TRBD1
j_call: TRBJ1-2
cdr3_nt: TGTGCCACCGCTTGGGACAGGGATACCTATGGCTACACCTTC
cdr3_aa: CATAWDRDTYGYTF

v_call: TRBV10-3
clone_size: few
d_call: TRBD1
j_call: TRBJ1-2
cdr3_nt: TGTGCCATCAGTGAGAGGGGACAGGGAGCCCTGGGCTATGGCTACACCTTC
cdr3_aa: CAISERGQGALGYGYTF

v_call: TRBV12-3/TRBV12-4
clone_size: once
d_call: .
j_call: TRBJ1-1
cdr3_nt: TGTGCCAGCAGTTTCGGAAGAATGGCTTTCTTT
cdr3_aa: CASSFGRMAFF

v_call: TRBV6-1
clone_size: once
d_call: .
j_call: TRBJ1-2
cdr3_nt: TGTGCCAGCAGTGAACGGGCAGTGAACACGTTCACCTTC
cdr3_aa: CASSERAVNTFTF

v_call: TRBV9
clone_size: .
d_call: TRBD2
j_call: TRBJ2-7
cdr3_nt: TGTGCCAGCAGCGTAGAAGGGCTAGCGGTCTACGAGCAGTACTTC
cdr3_aa: CASSVEGLAVYEQYF

v_call: TRBV12-3/TRBV12-4
clone_size: .
d_call: TRBD2
j_call: TRBJ2-5
cdr3_nt: TGTGCCAGCAGTCCACAAGCGGGAAGCCAAGAGACCCAGTACTTC
cdr3_aa: CASSPQAGSQETQYF

v_call: TRBV20-1
clone_size: many
d_call: .
j_call: TRBJ2-7
cdr3_nt: TGCAGTGCTAGATCAACCGCGAACTACGAGCAGTACTTC
cdr3_aa: CSARSTANYEQYF

v_call: TRBV27
clone_size: many
d_call: TRBD1
j_call: TRBJ1-1
cdr3_nt: TGTGCCAGCAGAACTCAAGGGGGCTTTACTGAAGCTTTCTTT
cdr3_aa: CASRTQGGFTEAFF

v_call: TRBV27
clone_size: .
d_call: .
j_call: TRBJ2-2
cdr3_nt: TGTGCCTCTTCTTGGGCTCCGGACGGGGGCACCGGGGAGCTGTTTTTT
cdr3_aa: CASSWAPDGGTGELFF

v_call: TRBV6-2/TRBV6-3
clone_size: few
d_call: .
j_call: TRBJ2-7
cdr3_nt: TGTGCCAGCAGTTACTCCCAGCATAGCTCCTACGAGCAGTACTTC
cdr3_aa: CASSYSQHSSYEQYF

v_call: TRBV19
clone_size: few
d_call: .
j_call: TRBJ1-1
cdr3_nt: TGTGCCAGTTACGGGGGCTCCACTGAAGCTTTCTTT
cdr3_aa: CASYGGSTEAFF

v_call: TRBV20-1
clone_size: many
d_call: .
j_call: TRBJ2-5
cdr3_nt: TGCAGTGCTAAAACGGGAGAGGAGACCCAGTACTTC
cdr3_aa: CSAKTGEETQYF

v_call: TRBV29-1
clone_size: many
d_call: TRBD1
j_call: TRBJ1-1
cdr3_nt: TGCAGCGTTACAGGGGTGACGAACACTGAAGCTTTCTTT
cdr3_aa: CSVTGVTNTEAFF

v_call: TRBV7-9
clone_size: .
d_call: .
j_call: TRBJ1-2
cdr3_nt: TGTGCCAGCAGCTCAAATATGGGATACTATGGCTACACCTTC
cdr3_aa: CASSSNMGYYGYTF

v_call: TRBV5-5
clone_size: few
d_call: .
j_call: TRBJ2-5
cdr3_nt: TGTGCCAGCAGCTTCCTCGACGCCCAAGAGACCCAGTACTTC
cdr3_aa: CASSFLDAQETQYF

v_call: TRBV28
clone_size: .
d_call: .
j_call: TRBJ1-1
cdr3_nt: TGTGCCAGCAATTCCGGGTTCTTCGCTTTCTTT
cdr3_aa: CASNSGFFAFF

v_call: TRBV4-1
clone_size: .
d_call: .
j_call: TRBJ2-5
cdr3_nt: TGCGCCAGCAGCCAACAGGGGTACCAAGAGACCCAATACTTC
cdr3_aa: CASSQQGYQETQYF

v_call: TRBV6-5
clone_size: .
d_call: .
j_call: TRBJ2-2
cdr3_nt: TGTGCCAGCATCCCCCAGGGGAACACCGGGGAGCTGTTTTTT
cdr3_aa: CASIPQGNTGELFF

v_call: TRBV5-1
clone_size: .
d_call: .
j_call: TRBJ1-2
cdr3_nt: TGCGCCAGCAGACTCGATGGCGACTATGGCTACACCTTC
cdr3_aa: CASRLDGDYGYTF

v_call: TRBV2
clone_size: many
d_call: .
j_call: TRBJ1-1
cdr3_nt: TGTGCCAGCAGTCCAGGGAACACTGAAGCTTTCTTT
cdr3_aa: CASSPGNTEAFF

v_call: TRBV7-2
clone_size: .
d_call: .
j_call: TRBJ1-2
cdr3_nt: TGTGCCAGCAGCCAAACTTTTACAGGGCGCTTCAACTATGGCTACACCTTC
cdr3_aa: CASSQTFTGRFNYGYTF

v_call: TRBV11-2
clone_size: many
d_call: .
j_call: TRBJ2-5
cdr3_nt: TGTGCCAGCAGCCCAGATTACATCGGGACCCAGTACTTC
cdr3_aa: CASSPDYIGTQYF

v_call: TRBV28
clone_size: many
d_call: TRBD1
j_call: TRBJ1-2
cdr3_nt: TGTGCAGCTTTCCGGGACAGAATTAACGGCTACACCTTC
cdr3_aa: CAAFRDRINGYTF

v_call: TRBV4-1
clone_size: few
d_call: TRBD2
j_call: TRBJ2-2
cdr3_nt: TGCGCCAGCAGCCAAGATAGTGTCATTGGACTAGCGACTACCGGGGAGCTGTTTTTT
cdr3_aa: CASSQDSVIGLATTGELFF

v_call: TRBV2
clone_size: few
d_call: .
j_call: TRBJ1-3
cdr3_nt: TGTGCCAGCAGTGAGACAGGCTCTGGAAACACCATATATTTT
cdr3_aa: CASSETGSGNTIYF

v_call: TRBV5-4
clone_size: .
d_call: TRBD1
j_call: TRBJ2-2
cdr3_nt: TGTGCCAGCAGCTTGCAGGGGGCACGCGGGGAGCTGTTTTTT
cdr3_aa: CASSLQGARGELFF

v_call: TRBV18
clone_size: .
d_call: .
j_call: TRBJ2-1
cdr3_nt: TGTGCCAGCTCACCAACTCATACTAACTACAATGAGCAGTTCTTC
cdr3_aa: CASSPTHTNYNEQFF

v_call: TRBV12-3/TRBV12-4
clone_size: many
d_call: .
j_call: TRBJ1-2
cdr3_nt: TGTGCCAGCACCCCCGCTGGGGGGGATGGCTACACCTTC
cdr3_aa: CASTPAGGDGYTF

v_call: TRBV27
clone_size: many
d_call: TRBD1
j_call: TRBJ1-4
cdr3_nt: TGTGCCAGCAGTTTATCGGGACAGATTAATGAAAAACTGTTTTTT
cdr3_aa: CASSLSGQINEKLFF

v_call: TRBV6-2/TRBV6-3
clone_size: many
d_call: .
j_call: TRBJ1-4
cdr3_nt: TGTGCCAGCAGTACAAACAGGGCTGGCGAAAAACTGTTTTTT
cdr3_aa: CASSTNRAGEKLFF

v_call: TRBV20-1
clone_size: many
d_call: .
j_call: TRBJ1-1
cdr3_nt: TGCAGTGCTAGAGATCCCGGGAACACTGAAGCTTTCTTT
cdr3_aa: CSARDPGNTEAFF

v_call: TRBV9
clone_size: .
d_call: TRBD2
j_call: TRBJ2-7
cdr3_nt: TGTGCCAGCAGTAAGGAAGTGGGACTAGTGGGAGAGCAGTACTTC
cdr3_aa: CASSKEVGLVGEQYF

v_call: TRBV28
clone_size: few
d_call: .
j_call: TRBJ1-1
cdr3_nt: TGTGCCAGCAGTTTACCCGAATTTAACACTGAAGCTTTCTTT
cdr3_aa: CASSLPEFNTEAFF

v_call: TRBV10-3
clone_size: many
d_call: TRBD1
j_call: TRBJ1-4
cdr3_nt: TGTGCCATCGGACCGGGACAGGGAAAAGAAAAACTGTTTTTT
cdr3_aa: CAIGPGQGKEKLFF

v_call: TRBV27
clone_size: many
d_call: TRBD1
j_call: TRBJ2-7
cdr3_nt: TGTGCCAGCAGTGCGGGACAGGGTGGGGAGCAGTACTTC
cdr3_aa: CASSAGQGGEQYF

v_call: TRBV2
clone_size: many
d_call: .
j_call: TRBJ2-7
cdr3_nt: TGTGCCAGCAGTGAACAGGCATACGAGCAGTACTTC
cdr3_aa: CASSEQAYEQYF

v_call: TRBV7-3
clone_size: .
d_call: .
j_call: TRBJ2-1
cdr3_nt: TGTGCCAGCAGCTTAACCGGCGGAACAGGGTTAGGTGAGCAGTTCTTC
cdr3_aa: CASSLTGGTGLGEQFF

v_call: TRBV2
clone_size: many
d_call: TRBD2
j_call: TRBJ2-7
cdr3_nt: TGTGCCAGCAGCGGACTAGCGGGCCGCTACGAGCAGTACTTC
cdr3_aa: CASSGLAGRYEQYF

v_call: TRBV28
clone_size: few
d_call: TRBD2
j_call: TRBJ2-5
cdr3_nt: TGTGCCAGCAGTTTAGGCTTAGCGGGAGGGCGCCGAGAGACCCAGTACTTC
cdr3_aa: CASSLGLAGGRRETQYF

v_call: TRBV6-1
clone_size: .
d_call: TRBD2
j_call: TRBJ2-2
cdr3_nt: TGTGCCAGCAGTTCCCGGACTAGCGGGAGCCCCGGGGAGCTGTTTTTT
cdr3_aa: CASSSRTSGSPGELFF

v_call: TRBV6-5
clone_size: .
d_call: .
j_call: TRBJ1-2
cdr3_nt: TGTGCCAGCAGTTACTCGACGGGGTTTCCCTATGGCTACACCTTC
cdr3_aa: CASSYSTGFPYGYTF

v_call: TRBV7-9
clone_size: .
d_call: TRBD1
j_call: TRBJ1-6
cdr3_nt: TGTGCCAGCAGCGCCGTGACAGGGTATAATTCACCCCTCCACTTT
cdr3_aa: CASSAVTGYNSPLHF

v_call: TRBV15
clone_size: few
d_call: TRBD1
j_call: TRBJ1-2
cdr3_nt: TGTGCCACCAGCCAAGACAGGGGCGGCTACACCTTC
cdr3_aa: CATSQDRGGYTF

v_call: TRBV5-1
clone_size: few
d_call: TRBD2
j_call: TRBJ2-7
cdr3_nt: TGCGCCAGCAGCCCCGCGACTAGCGGGAGGGTCGAGCAGTACTTC
cdr3_aa: CASSPATSGRVEQYF

v_call: TRBV4-1
clone_size: .
d_call: .
j_call: TRBJ1-5
cdr3_nt: TGCGCCAGCAGCCAAGTAGACAGCGCCCAGCCCCAGCATTTT
cdr3_aa: CASSQVDSAQPQHF

v_call: TRBV4-1
clone_size: .
d_call: TRBD2
j_call: TRBJ2-5
cdr3_nt: TGCGCCAGCAGCCAAGAGCCTCGGACTAGCGGGAGTTTACGAGAGACCCAGTACTTC
cdr3_aa: CASSQEPRTSGSLRETQYF

v_call: TRBV24-1
clone_size: few
d_call: .
j_call: TRBJ1-1
cdr3_nt: TGTGCCACCAGTTTCCCTTCAAACACTGAAGCTTTCTTT
cdr3_aa: CATSFPSNTEAFF

v_call: TRBV20-1
clone_size: .
d_call: .
j_call: TRBJ2-4
cdr3_nt: TGCAGTGCTTGGGACCTCGGGGGGCCCATTCAGTACTTC
cdr3_aa: CSAWDLGGPIQYF

v_call: TRBV28
clone_size: .
d_call: .
j_call: TRBJ2-2
cdr3_nt: TGTTCTACCATTGACAGGAACACCGGGGAGCTGTTTTTT
cdr3_aa: CSTIDRNTGELFF

v_call: TRBV18
clone_size: few
d_call: .
j_call: TRBJ2-5
cdr3_nt: TGTGCCAGCTCACCAATCCAGGGGAGAGCAGAGACCCAGTACTTC
cdr3_aa: CASSPIQGRAETQYF

v_call: TRBV20-1
clone_size: many
d_call: .
j_call: TRBJ2-7
cdr3_nt: TGCAGTGCTAGAGAGTATTACGAGCAGTACTTC
cdr3_aa: CSAREYYEQYF

v_call: TRBV20-1
clone_size: many
d_call: .
j_call: TRBJ1-6
cdr3_nt: TGCAGTGCTAGAGATGACGGTCAGAATTCACCCCTCCACTTT
cdr3_aa: CSARDDGQNSPLHF

v_call: TRBV19
clone_size: .
d_call: TRBD1
j_call: TRBJ1-4
cdr3_nt: TGTGCCAGTAGTATGGGAAGACAGGGGGGTGAAAAACTGTTTTTT
cdr3_aa: CASSMGRQGGEKLFF

v_call: TRBV11-2
clone_size: many
d_call: TRBD1
j_call: TRBJ2-7
cdr3_nt: TGTGCCAGCAGCCAAACCGGGACAGGTGTGGGGGAGCAGTACTTC
cdr3_aa: CASSQTGTGVGEQYF

v_call: TRBV5-5
clone_size: .
d_call: .
j_call: TRBJ2-5
cdr3_nt: TGTGCCAGCAGCTTGGCCGGTATTCCCGGGGTAGGAGAGACCCAGTACTTC
cdr3_aa: CASSLAGIPGVGETQYF

v_call: TRBV20-1
clone_size: .
d_call: .
j_call: TRBJ1-5
cdr3_nt: TGCAGTGCTAGGGGCAGATCGAAATTTCAGCCCCAGCATTTT
cdr3_aa: CSARGRSKFQPQHF

v_call: TRBV28
clone_size: .
d_call: .
j_call: TRBJ2-5
cdr3_nt: TGTGCCAGCAGTTCGCCAGGGGTGGAGACCCAGTACTTC
cdr3_aa: CASSSPGVETQYF